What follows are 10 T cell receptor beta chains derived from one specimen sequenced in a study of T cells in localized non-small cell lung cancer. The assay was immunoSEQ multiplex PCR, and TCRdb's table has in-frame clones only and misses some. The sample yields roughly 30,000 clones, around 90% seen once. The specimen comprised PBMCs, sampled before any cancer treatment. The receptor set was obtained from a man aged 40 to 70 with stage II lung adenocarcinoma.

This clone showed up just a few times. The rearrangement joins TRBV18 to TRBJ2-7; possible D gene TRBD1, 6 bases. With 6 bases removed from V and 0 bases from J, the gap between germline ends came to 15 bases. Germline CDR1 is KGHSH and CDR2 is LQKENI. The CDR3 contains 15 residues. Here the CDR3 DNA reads TGTGCCAGCTCCCTGGACAGTCGACGCTCCTACGAGCAGTACTTC. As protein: CASSLDSRRSYEQYF.

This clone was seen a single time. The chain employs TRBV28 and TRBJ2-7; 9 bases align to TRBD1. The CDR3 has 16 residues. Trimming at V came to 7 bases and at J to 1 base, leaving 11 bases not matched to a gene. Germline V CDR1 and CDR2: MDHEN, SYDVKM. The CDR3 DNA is TGTGCCAGCACCACTTACGGGACAGGGATGTCCTACGAGCAGTACTTC. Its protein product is CASTTYGTGMSYEQYF.

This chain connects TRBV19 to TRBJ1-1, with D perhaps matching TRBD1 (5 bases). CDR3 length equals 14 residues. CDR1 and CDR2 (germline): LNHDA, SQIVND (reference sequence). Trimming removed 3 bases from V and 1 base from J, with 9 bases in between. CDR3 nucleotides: TGTGCCAGTAGTATCATTGACAGGAACACTGAAGCTTTCTTT. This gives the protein CASSIIDRNTEAFF.

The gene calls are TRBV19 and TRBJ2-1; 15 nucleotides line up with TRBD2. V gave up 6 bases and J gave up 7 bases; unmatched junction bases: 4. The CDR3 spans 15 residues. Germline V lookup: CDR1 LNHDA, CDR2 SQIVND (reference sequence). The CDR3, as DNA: TGTGCCAGTAGCCGAGGGACTAGCGGGAGGAATGAGCAGTTCTTC. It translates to CASSRGTSGRNEQFF. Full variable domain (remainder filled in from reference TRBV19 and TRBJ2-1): DGGITQSPKYLFRKEGQNVTLSCEQNLNHDAMYWYRQDPGQGLRLIYYSQIVNDFQKGDIAEGYSVSREKKESFPLTVTSAQKNPTAFYLCASSRGTSGRNEQFFGPGTRLTVL.

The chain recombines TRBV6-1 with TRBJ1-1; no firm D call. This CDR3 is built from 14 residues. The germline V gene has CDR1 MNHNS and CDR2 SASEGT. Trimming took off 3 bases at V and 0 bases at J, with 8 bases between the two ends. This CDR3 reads CASSDQGMNTEAFF. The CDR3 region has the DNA TGTGCCAGCAGTGATCAAGGGATGAACACTGAAGCTTTCTTT.

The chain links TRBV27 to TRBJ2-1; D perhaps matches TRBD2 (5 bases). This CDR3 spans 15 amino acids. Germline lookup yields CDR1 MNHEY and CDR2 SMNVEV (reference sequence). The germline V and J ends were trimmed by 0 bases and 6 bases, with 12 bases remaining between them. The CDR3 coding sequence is TGTGCCAGCAGTTTATCGCGCGGACTCTCCAATGAGCAGTTCTTC. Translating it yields CASSLSRGLSNEQFF.

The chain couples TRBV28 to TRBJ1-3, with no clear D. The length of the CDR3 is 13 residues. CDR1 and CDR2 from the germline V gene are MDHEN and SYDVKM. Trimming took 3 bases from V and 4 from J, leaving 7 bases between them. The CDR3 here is CASSLGYGNTIYF. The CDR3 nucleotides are TGTGCCAGCAGTTTGGGATACGGAAACACCATATATTTT.

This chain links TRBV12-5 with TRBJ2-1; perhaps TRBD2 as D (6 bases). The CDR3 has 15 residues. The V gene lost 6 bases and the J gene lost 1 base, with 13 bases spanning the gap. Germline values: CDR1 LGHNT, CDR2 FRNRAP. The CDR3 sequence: CASGPSGGSYNEQFF. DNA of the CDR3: TGTGCTAGTGGACCTAGTGGGGGGTCCTACAATGAGCAGTTCTTC.

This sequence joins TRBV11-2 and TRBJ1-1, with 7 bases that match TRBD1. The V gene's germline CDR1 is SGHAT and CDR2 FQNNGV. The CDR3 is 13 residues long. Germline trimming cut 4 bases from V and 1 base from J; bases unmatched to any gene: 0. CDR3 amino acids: CASSWTGNTEAFF. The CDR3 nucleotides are TGTGCCAGCAGCTGGACAGGGAACACTGAAGCTTTCTTT.

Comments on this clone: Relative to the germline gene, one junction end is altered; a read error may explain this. The CDR3 nucleotides are TGTGCCAGCAGCGTAACAACGACAGGGATGAAGACTGAAGCTTTCTTT. Protein product: CASSVTTTGMKTEAFF. The V and J genes are TRBV7-9 and TRBJ1-1; 7 nucleotides match TRBD1. The CDR3 is made up of 16 amino acids. Germline CDR1 SEHNR, CDR2 FQNEAQ (reference sequence).